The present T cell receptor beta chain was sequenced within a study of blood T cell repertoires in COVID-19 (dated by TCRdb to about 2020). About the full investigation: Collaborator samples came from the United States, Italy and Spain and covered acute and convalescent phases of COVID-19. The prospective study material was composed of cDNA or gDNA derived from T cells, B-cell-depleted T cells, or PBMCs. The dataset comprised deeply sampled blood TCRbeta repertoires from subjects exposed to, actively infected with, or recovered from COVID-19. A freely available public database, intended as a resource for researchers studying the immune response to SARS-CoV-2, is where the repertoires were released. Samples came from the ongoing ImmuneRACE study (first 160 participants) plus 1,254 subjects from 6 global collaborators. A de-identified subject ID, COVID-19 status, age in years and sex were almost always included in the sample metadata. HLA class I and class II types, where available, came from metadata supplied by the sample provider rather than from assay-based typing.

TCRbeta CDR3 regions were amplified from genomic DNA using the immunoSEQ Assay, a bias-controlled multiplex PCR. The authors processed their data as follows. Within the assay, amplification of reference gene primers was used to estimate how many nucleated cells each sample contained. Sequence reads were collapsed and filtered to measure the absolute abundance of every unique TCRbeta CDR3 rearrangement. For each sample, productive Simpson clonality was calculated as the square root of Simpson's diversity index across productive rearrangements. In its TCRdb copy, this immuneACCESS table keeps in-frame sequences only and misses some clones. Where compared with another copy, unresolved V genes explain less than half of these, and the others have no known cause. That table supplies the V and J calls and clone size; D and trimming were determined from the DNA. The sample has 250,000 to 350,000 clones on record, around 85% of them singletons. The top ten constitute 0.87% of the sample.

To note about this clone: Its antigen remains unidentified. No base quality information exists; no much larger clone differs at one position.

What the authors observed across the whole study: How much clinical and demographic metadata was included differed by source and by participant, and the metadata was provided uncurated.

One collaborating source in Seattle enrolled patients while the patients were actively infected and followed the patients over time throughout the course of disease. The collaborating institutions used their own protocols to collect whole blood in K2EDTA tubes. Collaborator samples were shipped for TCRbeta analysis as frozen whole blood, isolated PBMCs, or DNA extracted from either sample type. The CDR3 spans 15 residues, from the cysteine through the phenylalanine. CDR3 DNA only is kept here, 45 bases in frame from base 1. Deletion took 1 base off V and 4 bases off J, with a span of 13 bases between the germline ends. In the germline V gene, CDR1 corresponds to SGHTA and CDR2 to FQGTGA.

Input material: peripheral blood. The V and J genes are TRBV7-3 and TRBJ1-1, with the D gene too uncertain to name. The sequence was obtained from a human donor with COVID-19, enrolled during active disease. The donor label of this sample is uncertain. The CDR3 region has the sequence CASSLSGLGSTEAFF. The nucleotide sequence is TGTGCCAGCAGCTTAAGTGGATTAGGGAGCACTGAAGCTTTCTTT.